The 12 T cell receptor beta chains below all came from one sample that was sequenced in a study of CD8 T cells in ankylosing spondylitis. TCRdb fed the 5' RACE reads into MiXCR, producing one record per CDR3 protein. The repertoire includes approximately 300,000 distinct CDR3 sequences, under 25% of them detected once, and roughly 3.4% sits in the top ten. The sample taken for sequencing was blood, either unsorted or a sorted T cell fraction (not recorded which). The receptors shown here come from a female donor with ankylosing spondylitis or in good health (not recorded which).

The genes are TRBV3-1 and TRBJ2-1; D tentatively reads TRBD1 or TRBD2 (5 bases each). CDR3 length equals 15 residues. Trimming shortened V by 4 bases and J by 5 bases, and 15 bases separated the two germline ends. Germline V gene lookup returns CDR1 LGHDT and CDR2 YNNKEL (reference sequence). CDR3 in amino acids: CASSPRRGENNEQFF. The CDR3, as DNA: TGTGCCAGCAGCCCCCGACGGGGCGAGAACAATGAGCAGTTCTTC.

The V and J genes are TRBV12-3 or TRBV12-4 and TRBJ2-3, with TRBD2 as a possible D gene (6 bases). With 8 bases removed from V and 5 bases from J, the gap between germline ends came to 11 bases. The CDR3 is 12 residues long. The CDR3 protein is CASRWGVDTQYF. CDR3 nucleotide sequence: TGTGCCAGCCGTTGGGGGGTAGATACGCAGTATTTT.

This clonotype was found many times. The chain carries TRBV5-1 and TRBJ2-5, with TRBD2 as a possible D gene (5 bases). The germline gives CDR1 SGHRS, CDR2 YFSETQ. V gave up 7 bases and J gave up 6 bases, with 22 bases separating them. CDR3 size: 15 residues. CDR3 protein: CASDEGAGPLKTQYF. CDR3 DNA sequence: TGCGCCAGCGATGAGGGAGCCGGGCCCCTAAAGACCCAGTACTTC.

This chain uses TRBV12-3 or TRBV12-4 with TRBJ2-3; D unresolved. There are 14 residues in the CDR3. V gave up 3 bases and J gave up 0 bases, with 7 bases separating them. CDR3 sequence (DNA): TGTGCCAGCAGTTTGCATTCTAGCACAGATACGCAGTATTTT. It is translated as CASSLHSSTDTQYF.

This clonotype occurred a few times. The chain has TRBV20-1 and TRBJ2-3; no firm D call. The CDR3 spans 11 residues. Deletions cut 3 bases from V and 6 bases from J, with 7 bases between. Germline V CDR1 and CDR2: DFQATT, SNEGSKA (reference sequence). The CDR3 DNA sequence: TGCAGTGCTAGGGTTCGGGATACGCAGTATTTT. It translates to CSARVRDTQYF.

There are many counts of this clonotype. J is TRBJ2-5 and V is TRBV18; 8 bases fit TRBD1. J was trimmed by 2 bases and V by 8 bases; bases with no gene match: 4. The CDR3 runs to 13 residues. Germline CDR1 reads KGHSH; CDR2 reads LQKENI. The CDR3 sequence is CASSRDRQETQYF. DNA for the CDR3: TGTGCCAGCAGTCGGGACAGGCAAGAGACCCAGTACTTC.

This chain joins TRBV25-1 and TRBJ2-7; D might be TRBD2 (6 bases). CDR3 length: 14 residues. V was clipped by 5 bases and J by 5 bases, with 16 bases between them. Germline lookup yields CDR1 MGHDK and CDR2 SYGVNS. CDR3 protein: CASSSTQGGHEQYF. The CDR3 DNA is TGTGCCAGCAGTTCTACTCAGGGAGGACACGAGCAGTACTTC.

This rearrangement joins TRBV29-1 to TRBJ2-5; D might be TRBD2 (5 bases). The V end was cut by 7 bases, the J end by 4 bases, with 13 bases between. Per the germline V gene, CDR1 is SQVTM and CDR2 is ANQGSEA. The CDR3 length is 12 residues. The CDR3 region is CSAQLGPETQYF. CDR3 sequence (DNA): TGCAGCGCTCAACTAGGGCCAGAGACCCAGTACTTC.

This clonotype was observed a few times. The rearrangement links TRBV7-9 to TRBJ2-2; D gene uncertain. V was pared by 6 bases and J by 5 bases, with 10 bases between. This CDR3 has 13 amino acids. The V gene's germline CDR1 is SEHNR and CDR2 FQNEAQ (reference sequence). The CDR3 DNA reads as TGTGCCAGCAGACTCGCGGAGACCGGGGAGCTGTTTTTT. Protein: CASRLAETGELFF.

The chain combines TRBV20-1 with TRBJ2-2; TRBD2 matches at 10 bases. The germline V gene encodes CDR1 DFQATT and CDR2 SNEGSKA (reference sequence). The CDR3 is 15 amino acids. J lost 5 bases, V lost 6 bases, and 9 bases had no gene match. DNA for the CDR3: TGCAGTGCAGGAGACAAACTAGCGGGAACCGGGGAGCTGTTTTTT. It yields the protein CSAGDKLAGTGELFF.

This clonotype has at least ten counts. This sequence joins TRBV29-1 and TRBJ2-5; no firm D call. V lost 4 bases and J lost 1, with 7 bases in between. The CDR3 is 12 amino acids. CDR1 is SQVTM, CDR2 ANQGSEA, per germline. Here the CDR3 DNA reads TGCAGCGTTGTTGGACGCCAAGAGACCCAGTACTTC. It codes for CSVVGRQETQYF.

This clonotype was counted between two and nine times. The J gene is TRBJ2-1, the V gene TRBV10-3; 14 bases align to TRBD2. This CDR3 comprises 15 residues. Looked up from germline, CDR1 is ENHRY and CDR2 is SYGVKD. The ends lost 7 bases at V and 8 bases at J; junction bases unmatched: 7. The CDR3 spells CAITRGLAGDDEQFF. Here the CDR3 DNA reads TGTGCCATCACCCGGGGACTAGCGGGAGATGATGAGCAGTTCTTC.